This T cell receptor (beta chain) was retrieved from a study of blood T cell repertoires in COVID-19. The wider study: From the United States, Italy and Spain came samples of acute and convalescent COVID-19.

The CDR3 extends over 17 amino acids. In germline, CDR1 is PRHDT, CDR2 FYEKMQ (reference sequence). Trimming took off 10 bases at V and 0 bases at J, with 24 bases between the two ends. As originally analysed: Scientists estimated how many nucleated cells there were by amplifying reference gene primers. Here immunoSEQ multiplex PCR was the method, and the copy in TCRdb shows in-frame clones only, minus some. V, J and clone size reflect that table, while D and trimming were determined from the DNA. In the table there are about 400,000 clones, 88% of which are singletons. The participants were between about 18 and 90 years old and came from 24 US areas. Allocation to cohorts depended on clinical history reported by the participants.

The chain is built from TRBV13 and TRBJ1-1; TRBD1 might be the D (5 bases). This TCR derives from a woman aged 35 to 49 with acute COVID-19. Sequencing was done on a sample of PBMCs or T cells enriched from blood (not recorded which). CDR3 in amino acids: CATTLTRAPSMNTEAFF. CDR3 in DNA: TGTGCCACTACCCTGACCAGGGCGCCCTCAATGAACACTGAAGCTTTCTTT.